This TCR beta chain originates from a study of blood T cell repertoires in COVID-19. About the study: PBMCs, B-cell-depleted T cells, or T cells provided the cDNA or gDNA that made up the material.

Deletions cut 2 bases from V and 4 bases from J, with 11 bases between. CDR3 size: 14 residues. Germline V gene sequence: CDR1 MNHNY, CDR2 SVGAGI (reference sequence). Method: immunoSEQ multiplex PCR; TCRdb's copy keeps in-frame clones and lacks some. This sample has fewer than 350,000 clones, with roughly 85% found just once. The sample comprised PBMCs or T cells enriched from blood (not recorded which). This chain connects TRBV6-6 to TRBJ1-2; TRBD1 is a possible D gene (6 bases). The TCR was taken from a woman aged 40-49 years with acute COVID-19. This CDR3 is CASSYPDSVYGYTF. Written as DNA, the CDR3 is TGTGCCAGCAGTTACCCGGACAGTGTCTATGGCTACACCTTC.